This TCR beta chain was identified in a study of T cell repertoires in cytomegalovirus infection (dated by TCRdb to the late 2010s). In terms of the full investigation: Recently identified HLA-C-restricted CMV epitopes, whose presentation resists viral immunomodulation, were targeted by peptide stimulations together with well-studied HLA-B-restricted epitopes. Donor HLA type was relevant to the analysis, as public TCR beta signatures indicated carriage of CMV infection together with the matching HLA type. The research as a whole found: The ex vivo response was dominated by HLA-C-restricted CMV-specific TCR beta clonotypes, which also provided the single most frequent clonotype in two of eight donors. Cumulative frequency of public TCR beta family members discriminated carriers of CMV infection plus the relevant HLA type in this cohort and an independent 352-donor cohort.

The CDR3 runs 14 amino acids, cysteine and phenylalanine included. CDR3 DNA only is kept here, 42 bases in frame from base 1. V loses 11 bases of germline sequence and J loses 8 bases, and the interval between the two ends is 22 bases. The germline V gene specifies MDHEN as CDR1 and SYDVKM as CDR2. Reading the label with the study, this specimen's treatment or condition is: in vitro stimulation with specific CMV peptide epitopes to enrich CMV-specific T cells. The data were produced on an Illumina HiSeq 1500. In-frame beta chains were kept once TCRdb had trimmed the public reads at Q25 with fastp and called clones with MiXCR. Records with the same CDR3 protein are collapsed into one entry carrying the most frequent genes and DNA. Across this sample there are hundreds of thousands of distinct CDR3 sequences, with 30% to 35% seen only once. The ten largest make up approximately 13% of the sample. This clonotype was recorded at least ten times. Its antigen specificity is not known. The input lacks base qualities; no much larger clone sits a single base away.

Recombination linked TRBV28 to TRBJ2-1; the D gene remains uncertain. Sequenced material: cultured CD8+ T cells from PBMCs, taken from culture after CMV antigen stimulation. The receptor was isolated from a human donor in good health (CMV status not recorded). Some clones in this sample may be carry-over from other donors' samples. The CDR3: CALPIRSTGYEQFF. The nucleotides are TGTGCCCTTCCCATCAGGTCGACCGGGTATGAGCAGTTCTTC.